Listed here are 3 T cell receptor beta chains from one sample, sequenced in a study of blood T cells in healthy people across ages. The authors ran a second PCR of about 7 to 12 cycles using a sample-barcoded 5' primer and a J-beta primer mix. TCRdb re-analysed the 5' RACE reads in MiXCR, keeping a single row per CDR3 protein. The sample has over a million distinct CDR3 sequences; less than 45% are singletons. The sample consisted of blood. The source is a woman aged 18-29 years in good health.

The chain recombines TRBV9 with TRBJ1-2; TRBD1 might be the D (5 bases). The CDR3 extends over 17 amino acids. V lost 6 bases and J 0 bases, leaving 21 bases between the germline ends. Germline-derived CDR1 and CDR2 are SGDLS and YYNGEE. DNA of the CDR3: TGTGCCAGCAACGCTGGGACCCTCGGAATTCCTAACTATGGCTACACCTTC. Translated: CASNAGTLGIPNYGYTF.

The rearrangement links TRBV4-3 to TRBJ1-1; the D gene is possibly TRBD1 (6 bases). CDR1 and CDR2 from the germline V gene are LGHNA and YSLEER. This CDR3 region has 15 residues. The V end was cut by 5 bases, the J end by 1 base, with 14 bases between. The CDR3 DNA reads as TGCGCCAGCAGCAACCCACAGGGCAAGAACACTGAAGCTTTCTTT. It is translated as CASSNPQGKNTEAFF.

The rearrangement uses TRBV15 and TRBJ2-1; 7 positions match TRBD2. The J call is in doubt because the DNA end fits TRBJ2-7 better. CDR3 length: 18 residues. Germline values: CDR1 LNHNV, CDR2 YYDKDF (reference sequence). In DNA, the CDR3 is TGTGCCACCAGCAGAGACGTACCCGGGGGGTCCTCCTACAATGAGCAGTACTTC. Translation: CATSRDVPGGSSYNEQYF.